This entry describes one T cell receptor (beta chain). Its antigen is as yet unknown. The sample originates from a study of regulatory T cells in long-lasting Graves disease. Study in general: In persistent Graves' disease, antithyroid drugs had been taken for over 5 years and TSH receptor antibodies stayed positive. Study results and limitations: Persistent Graves' patients had lower TCR diversity than newly diagnosed ones.

Time point described: persistent/refractory GD, antithyroid drugs over 5 years with positive TRAb. Generation of the TCR library employed RNA extracted from PBMCs. Through Arm-PCR of CDR3 regions and iRepertoire HTBI primers, TCR beta libraries were built. TCRdb processed the multiplex PCR reads anew with MiXCR; each CDR3 protein has one entry. The sample consists of fewer than 600,000 distinct CDR3 sequences, approximately 22% of them appearing once. This TCR was sampled from a female donor with Graves disease. The sequenced sample was peripheral blood mononuclear cells (PBMCs), obtained when the disease was refractory, from a patient treated with antithyroid drugs.

The CDR3 here is CASSYQENTGELFF. As DNA, the CDR3 is TGTGCCAGCAGTTACCAGGAAAACACCGGGGAGCTGTTTTTT. The chain recombines TRBV6-9 with TRBJ2-2; D is uncertain. In germline, CDR1 is MNHGY, CDR2 SVAAGI. The CDR3 is 14 residues long. With 3 bases removed from V and 2 bases from J, the gap between germline ends came to 7 bases.